The next 30 T cell receptor beta chains were all read from a single sample in a study of tumor-infiltrating lymphocytes in primary liver carcinoma. With roughly 540 ng total RNA as template and a constant-region primer, TCR beta cDNA was made. A slightly modified ARM-PCR protocol with three nested multiplex PCR rounds produced these TCR beta libraries. It was with TRBV1-TRBV30 forward primers and a C-beta reverse primer that the first two PCR rounds were run, at around 9 cycles each. TCRdb analysed the multiplex PCR reads with MiXCR anew, one entry per CDR3 protein. The profile shows about 99,000 distinct CDR3 sequences, 55% to 75% of them singletons. Joint extraction of RNA and DNA used roughly 17-32 mg of bulk tissue that was unsorted. Sequencing used liver tumor tissue from sampling region 5. Subset reported: tumor region T5, tumor centre. Receptors were obtained from a woman aged 55-69 years with primary liver carcinoma and hepatitis B virus infection.

This clonotype turned up a few times. CDR3 DNA sequence: TGTGCCAGCAGCCAGATAGGGCATGAGACCCAGTACTTC. Its translation: CASSQIGHETQYF. The V and J genes are TRBV28 and TRBJ2-5; no clear D. From germline, CDR1 is MDHEN and CDR2 SYDVKM. This CDR3 contains 13 residues. V was clipped by 6 bases and J by 5 bases, with 13 bases between them.

This clonotype appeared a single time. CDR3: CISSLKYF. The CDR3 nucleotides read TGTATCAGCAGCCTTAAGTACTTC. J is TRBJ2-5 and V is TRBV14; the D is unclear. Germline V lookup: CDR1 SGHDN, CDR2 FVKESK. The CDR3 is 8 residues long.

For this clonotype: A much larger clone lies a single base off, so this may be a read error. The chain recombines TRBV5-7 with TRBJ2-7; D perhaps matches TRBD1 (5 bases). TRBV5-7 is an ORF, and what it does is uncertain. CDR3 length equals 16 residues. The V end lost 0 bases, the J end lost 2 bases, and 15 bases lay between the germline ends. CDR3 residues: CASSLEITGNAYEQYF. CDR3 DNA sequence: TGTGCCAGCAGCTTGGAAATAACAGGAAATGCCTACGAGCAGTACTTC.

In regard to this clonotype: The CDR3 end shows no conserved phenylalanine or tryptophan, and so a read error is likely. This sequence joins TRBV28 and TRBJ2-4; the D is unclear. Trimming took 7 bases from V and 0 from J, leaving 13 bases between them. This CDR3 is 15 amino acids long. Germline CDR1 is MDHEN and CDR2 is SYDVKM. As DNA, the CDR3 is TGTGCCAGCACCCCTCTTAAGGTAGCCAAAAACATTCAGTACATC. Translated: CASTPLKVAKNIQYI.

Note on this clonotype: The junction differs from germline at one of its ends, possibly a read error. J is TRBJ2-7 and V is TRBV11-3; D remains unclear. CDR1 and CDR2 from the germline V gene are SGHNT and YENEEA. The CDR3 has 12 residues. CDR3 sequence reads: CASMGSSYEQHF. CDR3 coding DNA: TGTGCCAGCATGGGCAGTTCCTACGAGCAGCACTTC. Full variable domain (missing parts from reference TRBV11-3 and TRBJ2-7): EAGVVQSPRYKIIEKKQPVAFWCNPISGHNTLYWYLQNLGQGPELLIRYENEEAVDDSQLPKDRFSAERLKGVDSTLKIQPAELGDSAVYLCASMGSSYEQHFGPGTRLTVT.

Concerning this clonotype itself: Given a much more abundant clone one base away, this may be a read error. J is TRBJ1-5 and V is TRBV5-1; possibly TRBD1 for D (6 bases). The germline V and J ends were trimmed by 6 bases and 1 base, with 17 bases remaining between them. This CDR3 has 16 amino acids. Germline CDR1 reads SGHRS; CDR2 reads YFSETQ. CDR3 in amino acids: CASIGRDTRSNQPQHF. The CDR3 coding sequence is TGCGCCAGCATCGGCCGGGACACTAGAAGCAATCAGCCCCAGCATTTT.

The chain has TRBV11-3 and TRBJ2-1; D possibly corresponds to TRBD2 (5 bases). The CDR3 totals 16 residues. The V end lost 5 bases, the J end lost 9 bases, and 23 bases lay between the germline ends. Per germline, CDR1 SGHNT and CDR2 YENEEA. The CDR3 reads CASSPRARSSHSEQFF. In nucleotides, the CDR3 is TGTGCCAGCAGCCCGAGGGCTCGATCCTCCCACAGTGAGCAGTTCTTC.

V and J are TRBV5-4 and TRBJ1-2; D gene unclear. Trimming pared 0 bases from V and 11 bases from J, leaving 14 bases between. Looked up from germline, CDR1 is SGHNT and CDR2 is YYREEE (reference sequence). This CDR3 has 13 amino acids. CDR3 protein: CASSLERRGGYTF. CDR3 nucleotides: TGTGCCAGCAGCTTGGAACGGAGAGGAGGGTACACCTTC. The variable domain in full, with the rest retrieved from reference TRBV5-4 and TRBJ1-2, is ETGVTQSPTHLIKTRGQQVTLRCSSQSGHNTVSWYQQALGQGPQFIFQYYREEENGRGNFPPRFSGLQFPNYSSELNVNALELDDSALYLCASSLERRGGYTFGSGTRLTVV.

The chain couples TRBV28 to TRBJ2-7; TRBD2 matches 9 bases. Germline CDR1 reads MDHEN; CDR2 reads SYDVKM. The junction had 11 bases not matched to a gene; V was cut back by 5 bases and J by 3 bases. This CDR3 comprises 16 residues. The CDR3 bases are TGTGCCAGCAGTCCACCGGGGCGGGAGGGGTTCTACGAGCAGTACTTC. Translated, it gives CASSPPGREGFYEQYF.

As concerns this clonotype: A much larger clone lies a single base off, so this may be a read error. The CDR3: CASSYNMGIEAFF. CDR3 in DNA: TGTGCCAGCAGTTACAACATGGGCATTGAAGCTTTCTTT. V usage is TRBV6-1 and J usage is TRBJ1-1; D unclear. The CDR3 spans 13 residues. Germline V gene sequence: CDR1 MNHNS, CDR2 SASEGT. The V end lost 5 bases, the J end lost 7 bases, and 14 bases lay between the germline ends.

Details on this clonotype: Given a much more abundant clone one base away, this may be a read error. The chain carries TRBV28 and TRBJ2-2, with 8 bases matching TRBD1. With 10 bases clipped from V and 3 bases from J, the junction kept 4 bases outside the gene matches. Per germline, CDR1 MDHEN and CDR2 SYDVKM. The CDR3 runs to 13 residues. CDR3 amino acids: CANQGADTGELFF. The CDR3 nucleotides are TGTGCCAACCAGGGGGCCGACACCGGGGAGCTGTTTTTT.

With regard to this clonotype: Sequence at one end of the junction differs from germline and may be a read error. The chain links TRBV7-9 to TRBJ1-1; a weak D match, TRBD1 (6 bases). Per germline, CDR1 SEHNR and CDR2 FQNEAQ (reference sequence). The CDR3 runs to 17 residues. The CDR3 here is CVSNPRGGAVLNTEAFF. CDR3 DNA sequence: TGTGTCAGCAACCCCCGGGGGGGCGCGGTGTTGAACACTGAAGCTTTCTTT.

With regard to this clonotype: Germline and junction disagree at one end, which may indicate a read error. The chain employs TRBV12-3 or TRBV12-4 and TRBJ2-4; unclear D gene. The CDR3 covers 14 residues. CDR3 in amino acids: CASSFWKAKNIQYF. The CDR3 DNA follows: TGTGCTAGCAGTTTTTGGAAGGCCAAAAACATTCAGTACTTC.

This chain connects TRBV18 to TRBJ2-5; the D is unclear. V dropped 3 bases and J dropped 2 bases, with 7 bases sitting between them. The CDR3 contains 13 residues. From germline, CDR1 is KGHSH and CDR2 LQKENI. CDR3 bases: TGTGCCAGCTCACCGCAGCAGCAAGAGACCCAGTACTTC. Amino acid sequence: CASSPQQQETQYF.

As to this clonotype: At one end the junction does not follow the germline gene, possibly because of a read error. This chain connects TRBV29-1 to TRBJ2-2; 9 bases fit TRBD1. This CDR3 has 15 residues. The germline gives CDR1 SQVTM, CDR2 ANQGSEA. CDR3: CIVPGQGGFTGELLF. The CDR3 DNA is TGCATCGTCCCGGGACAGGGAGGGTTCACCGGGGAGCTGCTTTTT.

This clonotype appeared a single time. V and J are TRBV28 and TRBJ1-4, with unresolved D. The CDR3 runs to 15 residues. CDR1 is MDHEN and CDR2 is SYDVKM in the germline V gene. V lost 6 bases and J lost 0, with 11 bases in between. CDR3: CASSTPITTNEKLFF. The CDR3, as DNA: TGTGCCAGCAGCACCCCAATAACAACTAATGAAAAACTGTTTTTT.

This clonotype came up once. A much larger clonotype is one base distant, so this may be a read error. It is likely a read error, because the conserved phenylalanine at the end of the CDR3 is missing. J is TRBJ2-1 and V is TRBV4-1; TRBD2 is a possible D gene (6 bases). The ends were cut back, 3 bases at V and 2 bases at J, with 14 bases in the middle. CDR3 length equals 16 residues. The germline gives CDR1 MGHRA, CDR2 YSYEKL. In nucleotides, the CDR3 is TGCGCCAGCAGCCATCCCACCCGCGGGGCCTACAATGAGCAGTTCGTC. It specifies CASSHPTRGAYNEQFV.

The chain employs TRBV13 and TRBJ2-7; D may be TRBD2 (5 bases). The CDR3 runs to 12 residues. The germline V gene encodes CDR1 PRHDT and CDR2 FYEKMQ (reference sequence). The V gene lost 8 bases and the J gene lost 2 bases, with 10 bases spanning the gap. The DNA for the CDR3 is TGTGCCAGCGGCCGAGGGACCTACGAGCAGTACTTC. Amino acids: CASGRGTYEQYF.

This clonotype showed up just a few times. A much more abundant neighbour one base away suggests this may be a read error. The chain has TRBV29-1 and TRBJ1-5; tentatively, D is TRBD1 (6 bases). The V gene's germline CDR1 is SQVTM and CDR2 ANQGSEA. CDR3 length: 13 residues. The CDR3 protein is CSVARDNNQPPHF. CDR3 bases: TGCAGCGTTGCACGGGACAACAATCAGCCCCCGCATTTT.

This clonotype was counted once. V and J are TRBV28 and TRBJ2-7; 7 positions agree with TRBD2. In germline, CDR1 is MDHEN, CDR2 SYDVKM. This CDR3 is built from 15 residues. The CDR3 DNA follows: TGTGGCAGTAGTTCCATCCAGGGAGGGATCTACGAGCAGTACTTC. Protein product: CGSSSIQGGIYEQYF. The whole variable domain, filled in from reference TRBV28 and TRBJ2-7, reads DVKVTQSSRYLVKRTGEKVFLECVQDMDHENMFWYRQDPGLGLRLIYFSYDVKMKEKGDIPEGYSVSREKKERFSLILESASTNQTSMYLCGSSSIQGGIYEQYFGPGTRLTVT.

The rearrangement links TRBV11-1 to TRBJ2-1; tentatively, D is TRBD1 or TRBD2 (5 bases each). The germline V and J ends were trimmed by 5 bases and 11 bases, with 22 bases remaining between them. This CDR3 contains 15 residues. Germline values: CDR1 SGHAT, CDR2 FQDESV (reference sequence). The DNA of the CDR3 is TGTGCCAGCAGCCAGAGAACCGGGATAGGGGCTCAGCAGTTCTTC. It encodes CASSQRTGIGAQQFF.

To note about this clonotype: As the CDR3 is not closed by the conserved phenylalanine or tryptophan, this likely results from a read error. The chain couples TRBV5-1 to TRBJ2-2; 9 nucleotides align to TRBD1. The germline V gene has CDR1 SGHRS and CDR2 YFSETQ. The CDR3 spans 16 residues. The CDR3 region has the DNA TGCGCCAGCATCTTGATGGGACAGGGAAACACCGGGGAGCTGTTTCTT. It encodes CASILMGQGNTGELFL.

This clonotype occurred many times. The genes are TRBV28 and TRBJ2-5; D ambiguous. This CDR3 region has 11 residues. Between the trimmed V and J ends, which lost 6 bases and 5 bases, there was a span of 7 bases. The germline gives CDR1 MDHEN, CDR2 SYDVKM. The CDR3 sequence: CASSAAETQYF. In DNA form, the CDR3 reads TGTGCCAGCAGCGCCGCTGAGACCCAGTACTTC.

The V gene is TRBV7-9, the J gene TRBJ1-2; the match to TRBD1 covers 9 bases. This CDR3 region has 17 residues. V gave up 5 bases and J gave up 1 base; unmatched junction bases: 11. Per germline, CDR1 SEHNR and CDR2 FQNEAQ (reference sequence). CDR3 bases: TGTGCCAGCAGCAGACGACAGGGGGACGGGCTTAACTATGGCTACACCTTC. Its translation: CASSRRQGDGLNYGYTF. The variable domain in full, with the rest retrieved from reference TRBV7-9 and TRBJ1-2, is DTGVSQNPRHKITKRGQNVTFRCDPISEHNRLYWYRQTLGQGPEFLTYFQNEAQLEKSRLLSDRFSAERPKGSFSTLEIQRTEQGDSAMYLCASSRRQGDGLNYGYTFGSGTRLTVV.

Note on this clonotype: Compared with germline, one end of the junction differs, possibly owing to a read error. The genes are TRBV11-2 and TRBJ2-2; tentatively, D is TRBD2 (6 bases). This CDR3 contains 14 residues. Germline V lookup: CDR1 SGHAT, CDR2 FQNNGV. The CDR3, as DNA: TGTGCAAGCAGCTCGGGACCTACAGGCGGGGAACGGTTTTTT. Translation gives CASSSGPTGGERFF.

Here the CDR3 reads CVSSPPGTSDNEQFF. The DNA of the CDR3 is TGTGTTAGCAGTCCACCCGGGACTAGCGACAATGAGCAGTTCTTC. V gene TRBV6-6 combines with J gene TRBJ2-1, with 10 bases that match TRBD2. The CDR3 sequence is 15 residues long. The germline gives CDR1 MNHNY, CDR2 SVGAGI (reference sequence).

Remarks on this clonotype: The conserved closing phenylalanine or tryptophan is absent in this CDR3, likely reflecting a read error. The chain has TRBV6-2 or TRBV6-3 and TRBJ2-1, with 9 bases aligning to TRBD2. Trimming at V came to 6 bases and at J to 1 base, leaving 1 base not matched to a gene. This CDR3 has 14 amino acids. CDR1 and CDR2 from the germline V gene are MNHEY and SVGEGT. The CDR3 here is CASRTSGSYNEQFL. The CDR3 DNA reads TGTGCCAGCAGGACTAGCGGTTCCTACAATGAGCAGTTCCTA.

The V call is TRBV2, the J call TRBJ2-5; tentative D call: TRBD1 (6 bases). Germline CDR1 SNHLY, CDR2 FYNNEI. This CDR3 spans 14 amino acids. Between the trimmed V and J ends, which lost 7 bases and 1 base, there was a span of 13 bases. Here the CDR3 DNA reads TGTGCCAGCATAAAATCCAGGGGCCAAGAGACCCAGTACTTC. This sequence encodes CASIKSRGQETQYF.

On this clonotype itself: A much bigger clone sits one base away, suggesting this may be a read error. This chain connects TRBV30 to TRBJ1-1; D is uncertain. This CDR3 contains 11 residues. CDR1 is GTSNPN, CDR2 SVGIG, per germline (reference sequence). V was cut by 2 bases and J by 11 bases, with 12 bases left in between. CDR3 coding DNA: TGTGCCTGGAGTCTTACAAGGTTGGCTTTCTTT. This sequence encodes CAWSLTRLAFF.

This chain joins TRBV28 and TRBJ2-5, with D perhaps TRBD2 (5 bases). The germline gives CDR1 MDHEN, CDR2 SYDVKM. This CDR3 contains 14 residues. V was pared by 10 bases and J by 1 base, with 16 bases between. CDR3 DNA sequence: TGTGCCACATCCGGCAGGAGGCCCCAAGAGACCCAGTACTTC. This gives the protein CATSGRRPQETQYF.